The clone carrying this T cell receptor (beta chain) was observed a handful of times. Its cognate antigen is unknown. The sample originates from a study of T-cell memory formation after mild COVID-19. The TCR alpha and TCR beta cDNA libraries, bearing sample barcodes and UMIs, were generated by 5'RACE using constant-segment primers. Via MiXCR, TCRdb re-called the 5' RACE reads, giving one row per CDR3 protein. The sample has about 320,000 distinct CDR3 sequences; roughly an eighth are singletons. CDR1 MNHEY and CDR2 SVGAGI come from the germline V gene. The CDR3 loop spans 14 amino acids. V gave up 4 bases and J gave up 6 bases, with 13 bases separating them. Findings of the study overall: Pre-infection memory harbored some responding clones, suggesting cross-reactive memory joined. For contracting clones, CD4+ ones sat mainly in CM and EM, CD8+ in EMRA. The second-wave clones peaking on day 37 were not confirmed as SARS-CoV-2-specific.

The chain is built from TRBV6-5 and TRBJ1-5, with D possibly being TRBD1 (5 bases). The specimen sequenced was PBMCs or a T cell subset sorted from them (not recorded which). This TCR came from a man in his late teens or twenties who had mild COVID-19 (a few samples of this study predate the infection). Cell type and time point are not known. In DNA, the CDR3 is TGTGCCAGCAGTTTAAGGGTTGGGGGTCAGCCCCAGCATTTT. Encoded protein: CASSLRVGGQPQHF.